This TCR beta chain was sequenced during a study of patients and donors after allogeneic stem cell transplantation. TCRdb passed the RT-PCR reads through MiXCR, listing each CDR3 protein once. The sample carries about 200,000 distinct CDR3 sequences, around two fifths recorded once. With 0 bases clipped from V and 6 bases from J, the junction kept 3 bases outside the gene matches. CDR1 and CDR2 (germline): KGHDR, SFDVKD. This CDR3 has 15 residues. The sample taken for sequencing was blood, either unsorted or a sorted T cell fraction (not recorded which). The clonotype was recovered from a human donor who was either an allogeneic HSCT recipient or a stem cell or donor lymphocyte infusion donor (not recorded which). It is not recorded whose cells these are; they may come from a transplant donor. The rearrangement links TRBV24-1 to TRBJ2-1; 8 nucleotides line up with TRBD1. CDR3 bases: TGTGCCACCAGTGATTTGCTCGGACAGGGCAATGAGCAGTTCTTC. It translates to CATSDLLGQGNEQFF.